What follows are 18 T cell receptor beta chains derived from one specimen sequenced in a study of blood T cell repertoires in COVID-19. Clones were sequenced by immunoSEQ multiplex PCR, and TCRdb holds only the in-frame ones, with some missing. The sample lists more than 85,000 clones, 82% occurring once. Input material: peripheral blood. Source of these receptors: an elderly man with acute or convalescent COVID-19.

On this clone itself: At one boundary the junction diverges from the germline segment, which might be a read error. This chain links TRBV6-6 with TRBJ1-1; D gene uncertain. This CDR3 has 12 amino acids. The V gene's germline CDR1 is MNHNY and CDR2 SVGAGI (reference sequence). CDR3: CASSYTDTEAFF. The CDR3 nucleotides read TGTGCCAGCAGTTATACCGACACAGAAGCTTTCTTT.

This clone was seen a single time. This rearrangement joins TRBV11-2 to TRBJ1-2; D uncertain. Trimming took off 1 base at V and 7 bases at J, with 10 bases between the two ends. CDR1 and CDR2 from the germline V gene are SGHAT and FQNNGV. The CDR3 has 13 amino acids. The CDR3 protein is CASSLGTGFGYTF. CDR3 DNA sequence: TGTGCCAGCAGCTTAGGTACGGGGTTTGGCTACACCTTC. The full variable domain, in which reference TRBV11-2 and TRBJ1-2 provide the parts outside the CDR3, is EAGVAQSPRYKIIEKRQSVAFWCNPISGHATLYWYQQILGQGPKLLIQFQNNGVVDDSQLPKDRFSAERLKGVDSTLKIQPAKLEDSAVYLCASSLGTGFGYTFGSGTRLTVV.

CDR3 residues: CASSVGAAGGDNEQFF. CDR3 sequence (DNA): TGTGCCAGCAGCGTAGGGGCGGCGGGAGGGGACAATGAGCAGTTCTTC. The chain couples TRBV9 to TRBJ2-1; 9 positions agree with TRBD2. Germline values: CDR1 SGDLS, CDR2 YYNGEE. J gave up 5 bases and V 0 bases, and 6 bases lay outside the gene matches. The CDR3 is made up of 16 amino acids.

This clone was observed a single time. V gene TRBV18 combines with J gene TRBJ1-1; 7 bases match TRBD1. The CDR3 is made up of 16 amino acids. V shed 2 bases and J 4 bases; nucleotides not matched to a gene: 10. The V gene's germline CDR1 is KGHSH and CDR2 LQKENI. CDR3 in DNA: TGTGCCAGCTCACCAATCCTCCTACAGGGGTCCACTGAAGCTTTCTTT. Translated: CASSPILLQGSTEAFF.

V usage is TRBV7-2 and J usage is TRBJ1-3, with 9 bases that match TRBD1. The germline V gene has CDR1 SGHTA and CDR2 FQGNSA. Trimming cost V 5 bases and J 4 bases; bases outside gene matches: 9. The CDR3 is made up of 16 amino acids. The CDR3 DNA is TGTGCCAGCAGCGGAGCGGACAGGGGAGCCGGAAACACCATATATTTT. Protein sequence: CASSGADRGAGNTIYF.

This chain joins TRBV6-2 or TRBV6-3 and TRBJ1-4, with D possibly TRBD1 on 6 matching bases. Per germline, CDR1 MNHEY and CDR2 SVGEGT. The V end was cut by 0 bases, the J end by 4 bases, with 9 bases between. The CDR3 contains 15 residues. The DNA for the CDR3 is TGTGCCAGCAGTTACTCGCAGGGGAATAATGAAAAACTGTTTTTT. It is translated as CASSYSQGNNEKLFF.

The gene calls are TRBV9 and TRBJ2-2, with a weak D call TRBD1 (6 bases). The CDR3 consists of 15 residues. Trimming took off 7 bases at V and 8 bases at J, with 21 bases between the two ends. The germline V gene has CDR1 SGDLS and CDR2 YYNGEE. The CDR3 is CASARQARAPGELFF. DNA for the CDR3: TGTGCCAGCGCGAGACAGGCTCGGGCACCGGGGGAGCTGTTTTTT. The whole variable domain, filled in from reference TRBV9 and TRBJ2-2, reads DSGVTQTPKHLITATGQRVTLRCSPRSGDLSVYWYQQSLDQGLQFLIQYYNGEERAKGNILERFSAQQFPDLHSELNLSSLELGDSALYFCASARQARAPGELFFGEGSRLTVL.

The V and J genes are TRBV9 and TRBJ1-2; no firm D call. CDR1 is SGDLS, CDR2 YYNGEE, per germline. V shed 4 bases and J shed 5 bases, with 18 bases lying between them. This CDR3 contains 15 residues. Written as DNA, the CDR3 is TGTGCCAGCAGCTCTCGGGTCTCCCCTAGGTATGGCTACACCTTC. This translates into CASSSRVSPRYGYTF.

The chain joins TRBV6-6 to TRBJ2-7; weak D call: TRBD1 (6 bases). This CDR3 comprises 14 residues. Trimming took off 6 bases at V and 6 bases at J, with 18 bases between the two ends. Looked up from germline, CDR1 is MNHNY and CDR2 is SVGAGI (reference sequence). CDR3 sequence: CASRKNQGIGEQYF. CDR3 nucleotides: TGTGCCAGCAGAAAAAATCAGGGGATCGGCGAGCAGTACTTC.

Only a few counts were recorded for this clone. V gene TRBV7-2 combines with J gene TRBJ1-5, with a weak D call TRBD1 (5 bases). V shed 1 base and J shed 6 bases, with 10 bases lying between them. Germline loops: CDR1 SGHTA, CDR2 FQGNSA. CDR3 size: 14 residues. CDR3 residues: CASSLGQGSQPQHF. In DNA form, the CDR3 reads TGTGCCAGCAGCTTAGGGCAGGGATCTCAGCCCCAGCATTTT.

The chain has TRBV27 and TRBJ1-2; weak D call: TRBD1 (6 bases). CDR1 is MNHEY, CDR2 SMNVEV, per germline (reference sequence). V lost 6 bases to trimming and J lost 0 bases, with 11 bases between them. This CDR3 is built from 14 residues. The CDR3 protein is CASSGTPANYGYTF. CDR3 DNA: TGTGCCAGCAGCGGGACACCTGCTAACTATGGCTACACCTTC.

The rearrangement uses TRBV19 and TRBJ1-5; D is perhaps TRBD1 (5 bases). Trimming pared 6 bases from V and 5 bases from J, leaving 17 bases between. The CDR3 covers 15 residues. Germline CDR1 LNHDA, CDR2 SQIVND (reference sequence). CDR3 sequence (DNA): TGTGCCAGTAGGCCGCGGGGGGGTGCCGATCAGCCCCAGCATTTT. Translation: CASRPRGGADQPQHF.

The V and J genes are TRBV7-9 and TRBJ1-2; D gene unclear. V was shortened by 2 bases and J by 8 bases, with 6 bases between the two germline ends. CDR1 is SEHNR, CDR2 FQNEAQ, per germline (reference sequence). CDR3 length: 11 residues. CDR3 DNA sequence: TGTGCCAGCAGCTTAAGCGGCGGCTACACCTTC. It codes for CASSLSGGYTF. The full variable domain, its missing parts supplied by reference TRBV7-9 and TRBJ1-2, is DTGVSQNPRHKITKRGQNVTFRCDPISEHNRLYWYRQTLGQGPEFLTYFQNEAQLEKSRLLSDRFSAERPKGSFSTLEIQRTEQGDSAMYLCASSLSGGYTFGSGTRLTVV.

CDR3 coding DNA: TGTGCCACCAGTGAAGCTGCGGGGGCGGGGCAGCCCCAGCATTTT. It is translated as CATSEAAGAGQPQHF. This chain links TRBV24-1 with TRBJ1-5; D perhaps matches TRBD1 (6 bases). Trimming left V 4 bases short and J 7 bases short, with 16 bases between. The germline V gene has CDR1 KGHDR and CDR2 SFDVKD. The CDR3 extends over 15 amino acids.

V and J are TRBV6-6 and TRBJ2-5; maybe TRBD1 (6 bases). In germline, CDR1 is MNHNY, CDR2 SVGAGI (reference sequence). The CDR3 covers 16 residues. Trimming took off 0 bases at V and 2 bases at J, with 13 bases between the two ends. CDR3 sequence: CASSYSLTGQQETQYF. The DNA of the CDR3 is TGTGCCAGCAGTTACTCCTTGACAGGCCAGCAAGAGACCCAGTACTTC.

V is TRBV6-5 and J is TRBJ1-2; 9 bases align to TRBD1. CDR3 length: 15 amino acids. V gave up 6 bases and J gave up 5 bases; unmatched junction bases: 10. CDR1 is MNHEY, CDR2 SVGAGI, per germline. The CDR3 DNA sequence: TGTGCCAGCAGCGGAGAGGGGACAGGGATGTATGGCTACACCTTC. Protein product: CASSGEGTGMYGYTF.

The chain has TRBV19 and TRBJ2-3, with TRBD1 matching over 7 bases. Germline CDR1 and CDR2: LNHDA and SQIVND (reference sequence). V shed 5 bases and J 5 bases; nucleotides not matched to a gene: 10. The CDR3 is 15 residues long. CDR3 in amino acids: CASSPPTGWGDTQYF. The CDR3 DNA follows: TGTGCCAGTAGTCCCCCGACAGGGTGGGGAGATACGCAGTATTTT.

The chain carries TRBV15 and TRBJ2-5; a weak D match, TRBD1 (6 bases). The V end was cut by 1 base, the J end by 4 bases, with 13 bases between. Germline loops: CDR1 LNHNV, CDR2 YYDKDF (reference sequence). The CDR3 has 15 amino acids. The chain's CDR3 is CATSRGAGAGETQYF. DNA of the CDR3: TGTGCCACCAGCAGAGGGGCAGGGGCTGGAGAGACCCAGTACTTC. Full variable domain (missing parts from reference TRBV15 and TRBJ2-5): DAMVIQNPRYQVTQFGKPVTLSCSQTLNHNVMYWYQQKSSQAPKLLFHYYDKDFNNEADTPDNFQSRRPNTSFCFLDIRSPGLGDTAMYLCATSRGAGAGETQYFGPGTRLLVL.